What follows is one T cell receptor beta chain and its context. The sample is drawn from a study of blood T cell repertoires in COVID-19. Study information: Sites across the United States, Italy and Spain contributed samples from acute and convalescent COVID-19. Sources were T cells, B-cell-depleted T cells, or PBMCs; the material itself was cDNA or gDNA.

CDR1 and CDR2 from the germline V gene are ENHRY and SYGVKD. After removal of 3 bases from V and 7 bases from J, the junction contained 6 bases not matched to a gene. CDR3 length equals 14 residues. Original methodology: Quantification of nucleated cells was approximated via reference gene primer amplification. TCRdb keeps only in-frame clones here, not all; method: immunoSEQ multiplex PCR. V and J calls and clone size are as listed in that table; D and trimming were resolved from the DNA. The table records 250,000 to 350,000 clones, around 89% of them present only once. The clonotype comes from a woman aged 55 to 70 with acute or convalescent COVID-19. The V and J genes are TRBV10-3 and TRBJ2-7; 10 bases match TRBD2. The sequencing sample was made of peripheral blood. CDR3 bases: TGTGCCATCAGTGATACTAGCGGGGTGGGAGAGCAGTACTTC. Its translation is CAISDTSGVGEQYF.